The rows below give T cell receptor beta chains drawn from one sample of a study of CD4 T cells in relation to SARS-CoV-2 and coronaviruses. These receptors have no known antigen. TCRdb's copy holds only in-frame clones and misses some; the assay was immunoSEQ multiplex PCR. The profile covers around 24,000 clones, with more than 75% appearing a single time and less than 11% taken by the ten largest. Sequencing used CD4+ T cells from PBMCs, cultured in vitro. These receptors originate from a human donor in good health. The CDR3 runs from the conserved cysteine through the conserved F or W. Each record gives: J gene, V gene, D gene, clone size, CDR3 protein, CDR3 DNA. D genes are given only for firm matches. Expanded clones are given a class, and other clones once, few, many or no size at all.

TRBJ1-3,TRBV9,.,few,CASSVAGKDTIYF,TGTGCCAGCAGCGTAGCTGGGAAGGACACCATATATTTT
TRBJ1-2,TRBV3-1/TRBV3-2,.,.,CASSQMLSTGREGYTF,TGTGCCAGCAGCCAAATGCTCTCGACAGGCCGGGAGGGCTACACCTTC
TRBJ2-5,TRBV5-1,TRBD2,.,CASSGTSVGETQYF,TGCGCCAGCAGCGGGACTAGCGTAGGGGAGACCCAGTACTTC
TRBJ2-3,TRBV5-4,.,.,CASKRDGNTDTQYF,TGTGCCAGCAAGAGGGATGGAAACACAGATACGCAGTATTTT
TRBJ2-1,TRBV29-1,.,.,CSVGGLSGGYNEQFF,TGCAGCGTTGGGGGATTGAGCGGAGGTTACAATGAGCAGTTCTTC
TRBJ1-1,TRBV7-2,TRBD1,.,CASTPARGRGPNTEAFF,TGTGCCAGCACCCCCGCCAGGGGGAGAGGTCCCAACACTGAAGCTTTCTTT
TRBJ1-2,TRBV6-2/TRBV6-3,.,.,CASSYSVGGNGYTF,TGTGCCAGCAGTTACTCCGTAGGGGGGAATGGCTACACCTTC
TRBJ2-7,TRBV18,.,.,CASSPPLKYEQYF,TGTGCCAGCTCACCACCGCTGAAATACGAGCAGTACTTC
TRBJ2-7,TRBV7-2,.,.,CASSPGGSYEQYF,TGTGCCAGCAGCCCCGGGGGCTCCTACGAGCAGTACTTC
TRBJ2-1,TRBV5-1,TRBD2,once,CASRASGGSSYNEQFF,TGCGCCAGCAGGGCAAGCGGGGGGAGCTCCTACAATGAGCAGTTCTTC
TRBJ1-2,TRBV5-6,.,.,CASSLEGGGYTF,TGTGCCAGCAGCTTGGAGGGTGGCGGCTACACCTTC
TRBJ2-1,TRBV3-1/TRBV3-2,.,.,CASSQYPRSGANNEQFF,TGTGCCAGCAGCCAGTACCCGAGATCGGGAGCAAACAATGAGCAGTTCTTC
TRBJ1-5,TRBV6-5,.,.,CASRSLDGFNQPQHF,TGTGCCAGCAGATCCTTGGACGGGTTCAATCAGCCCCAGCATTTT
TRBJ2-7,TRBV10-3,TRBD1,few,CAIGGTGVYEQYF,TGTGCCATCGGCGGGACAGGAGTATACGAGCAGTACTTC
TRBJ1-1,TRBV7-2,.,few,CASSSMGFLTEAFF,TGTGCCAGCAGCTCGATGGGGTTTCTCACTGAAGCTTTCTTT
TRBJ2-3,TRBV5-1,.,.,CASSLRGSYTDTQYF,TGCGCCAGCAGCCTCAGGGGAAGCTACACAGATACGCAGTATTTT
TRBJ2-3,TRBV30,TRBD1,few,CAWSGTGGPTDTQYF,TGTGCCTGGAGCGGGACAGGGGGCCCCACAGATACGCAGTATTTT
TRBJ2-1,TRBV6-5,TRBD2,few,CASTHLAGGNNEQFF,TGTGCCAGCACCCACCTAGCGGGAGGTAACAATGAGCAGTTCTTC
TRBJ2-7,TRBV15,.,.,CATSRGSRSYEQYF,TGTGCCACCAGCAGAGGCTCTCGCTCCTACGAGCAGTACTTC
TRBJ2-7,TRBV7-2,.,.,CASSHTGTDYEQYF,TGTGCCAGCAGCCATACCGGGACGGACTACGAGCAGTACTTC
TRBJ1-5,TRBV7-9,.,.,CASSLPNQPQHF,TGTGCCAGCAGCTTACCCAATCAGCCCCAGCATTTT
TRBJ1-3,TRBV3-1/TRBV3-2,.,.,CASSQATGTGNTIYF,TGTGCCAGCAGCCAAGCTACAGGGACAGGAAACACCATATATTTT
TRBJ1-6,TRBV11-2,TRBD1,.,CASSLVGQSNYNSPLHF,TGTGCCAGCAGCTTAGTGGGACAGAGCAACTATAATTCACCCCTCCACTTT
TRBJ2-2,TRBV9,.,few,CASSVGRAGRRTGELFF,TGTGCCAGCAGCGTAGGGAGGGCAGGGAGGCGAACCGGGGAGCTGTTTTTT
TRBJ2-3,TRBV11-2,TRBD2,.,CASSLGTGGVTDTQYF,TGTGCCAGCAGCTTGGGGACGGGAGGGGTCACAGATACGCAGTATTTT
TRBJ2-3,TRBV27,.,.,CASSLGWTLSTDTQYF,TGTGCCAGCAGTTTAGGGTGGACACTTTCCACAGATACGCAGTATTTT
TRBJ2-2,TRBV19,.,.,CASSGRPRPLNTGELFF,TGTGCCAGTAGTGGCCGACCTAGACCACTAAACACCGGGGAGCTGTTTTTT
TRBJ2-3,TRBV19,TRBD2,.,CASSLGLAGGSVYF,TGTGCCAGTAGTTTGGGACTAGCGGGAGGCAGTGTGTATTTT
TRBJ1-2,TRBV4-3,.,.,CASSQLAGNGYTF,TGCGCCAGCAGCCAACTCGCAGGAAATGGCTACACCTTC
TRBJ1-5,TRBV4-1,TRBD1,.,CASSDRDSGDQPQHF,TGCGCCAGCAGCGACCGGGACAGCGGAGACCAGCCCCAGCATTTT
TRBJ1-1,TRBV11-3,.,.,CASSLDGVTEAFF,TGTGCCAGCAGCTTAGACGGGGTCACTGAAGCTTTCTTT
TRBJ1-1,TRBV19,.,.,CASSILRGNTEAFF,TGTGCCAGTAGTATTTTGAGAGGGAACACTGAAGCTTTCTTT
TRBJ2-7,TRBV5-4,TRBD1,.,CASSRKQGANEQYF,TGTGCCAGCAGTAGGAAACAGGGGGCCAACGAGCAGTACTTC
TRBJ1-6,TRBV7-2,TRBD1,few,CASSLRGQFSPLHF,TGTGCCAGCAGCTTGAGGGGACAGTTTTCACCCCTCCACTTT
TRBJ1-1,TRBV10-3,.,.,CAISDRVKLNTEAFF,TGTGCCATCAGTGATCGAGTAAAACTGAACACTGAAGCTTTCTTT
TRBJ1-5,TRBV6-2/TRBV6-3,.,.,CASSYSTAQPQHF,TGTGCCAGCAGTTACTCGACCGCCCAGCCCCAGCATTTT
TRBJ2-3,TRBV19,.,.,CASSIPLAVGDTQYF,TGTGCCAGTAGTATCCCGCTCGCCGTCGGAGATACGCAGTATTTT
TRBJ2-5,TRBV5-6,.,.,CASSLYLGETQYF,TGTGCCAGCAGCCTATACCTGGGAGAGACCCAGTACTTC
TRBJ2-7,TRBV27,TRBD2,.,CASSLHKREGHKYEQYF,TGTGCCAGCAGTTTACACAAGCGGGAGGGCCATAAATACGAGCAGTACTTC
TRBJ2-3,TRBV12-3/TRBV12-4,.,.,CASSLVADTQYF,TGTGCCAGCAGTTTAGTTGCGGATACGCAGTATTTT